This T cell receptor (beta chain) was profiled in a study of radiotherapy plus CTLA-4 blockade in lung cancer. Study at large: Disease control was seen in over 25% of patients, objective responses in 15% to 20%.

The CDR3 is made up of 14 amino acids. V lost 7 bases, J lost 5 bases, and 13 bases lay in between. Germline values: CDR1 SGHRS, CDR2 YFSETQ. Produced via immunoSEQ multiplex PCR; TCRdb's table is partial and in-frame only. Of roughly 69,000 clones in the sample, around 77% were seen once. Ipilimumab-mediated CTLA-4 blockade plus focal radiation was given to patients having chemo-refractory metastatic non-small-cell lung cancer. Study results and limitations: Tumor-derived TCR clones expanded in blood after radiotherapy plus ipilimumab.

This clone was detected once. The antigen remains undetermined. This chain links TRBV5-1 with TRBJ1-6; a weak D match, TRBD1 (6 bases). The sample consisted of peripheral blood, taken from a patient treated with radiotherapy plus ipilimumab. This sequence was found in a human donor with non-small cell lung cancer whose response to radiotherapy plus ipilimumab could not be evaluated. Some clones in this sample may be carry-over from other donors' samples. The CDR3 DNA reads TGCGCCAGCGCGGACAGCAGTAATAATTCACCCCTCCACTTT. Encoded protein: CASADSSNNSPLHF.